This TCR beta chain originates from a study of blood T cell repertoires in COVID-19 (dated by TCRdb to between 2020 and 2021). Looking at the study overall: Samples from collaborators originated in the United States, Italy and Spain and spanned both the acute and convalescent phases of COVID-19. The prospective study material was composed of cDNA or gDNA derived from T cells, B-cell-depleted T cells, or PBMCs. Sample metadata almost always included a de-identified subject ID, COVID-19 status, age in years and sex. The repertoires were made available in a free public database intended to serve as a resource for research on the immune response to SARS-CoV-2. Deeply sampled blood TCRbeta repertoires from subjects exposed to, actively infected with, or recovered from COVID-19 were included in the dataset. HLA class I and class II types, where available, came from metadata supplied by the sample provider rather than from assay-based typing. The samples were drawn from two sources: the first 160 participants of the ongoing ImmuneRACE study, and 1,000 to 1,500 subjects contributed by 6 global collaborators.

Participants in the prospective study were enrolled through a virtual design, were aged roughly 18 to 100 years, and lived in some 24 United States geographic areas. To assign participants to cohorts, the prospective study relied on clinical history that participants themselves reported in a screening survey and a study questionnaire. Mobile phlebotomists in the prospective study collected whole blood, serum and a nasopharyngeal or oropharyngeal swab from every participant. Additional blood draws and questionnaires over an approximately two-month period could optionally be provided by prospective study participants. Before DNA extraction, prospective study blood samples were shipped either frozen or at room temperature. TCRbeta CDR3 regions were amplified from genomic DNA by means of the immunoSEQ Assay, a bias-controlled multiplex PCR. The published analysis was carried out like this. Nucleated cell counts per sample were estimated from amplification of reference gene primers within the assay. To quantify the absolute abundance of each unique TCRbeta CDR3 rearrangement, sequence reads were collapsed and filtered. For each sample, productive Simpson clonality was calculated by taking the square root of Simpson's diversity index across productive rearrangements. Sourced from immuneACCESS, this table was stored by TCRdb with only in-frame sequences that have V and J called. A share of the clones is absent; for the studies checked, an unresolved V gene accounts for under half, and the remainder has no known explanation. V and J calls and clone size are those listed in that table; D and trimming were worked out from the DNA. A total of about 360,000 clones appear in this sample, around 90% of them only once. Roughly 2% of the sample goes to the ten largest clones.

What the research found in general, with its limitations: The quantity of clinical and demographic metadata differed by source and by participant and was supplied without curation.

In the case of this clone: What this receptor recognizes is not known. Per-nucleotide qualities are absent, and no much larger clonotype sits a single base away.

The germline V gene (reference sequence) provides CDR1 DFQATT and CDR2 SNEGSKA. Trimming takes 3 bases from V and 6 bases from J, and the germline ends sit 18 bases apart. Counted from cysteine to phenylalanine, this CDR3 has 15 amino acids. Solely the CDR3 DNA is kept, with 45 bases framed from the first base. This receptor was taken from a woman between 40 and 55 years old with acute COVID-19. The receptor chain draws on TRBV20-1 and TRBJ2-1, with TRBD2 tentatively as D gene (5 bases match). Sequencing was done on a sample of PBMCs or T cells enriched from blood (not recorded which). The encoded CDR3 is CSASGPSRLSNEQFF. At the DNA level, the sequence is TGCAGTGCTAGTGGCCCTAGCCGACTCTCCAATGAGCAGTTCTTC.